The rows below give T cell receptor beta chains drawn from one sample of a study of T-cell memory formation after mild COVID-19. TCRdb fed the 5' RACE reads into MiXCR, producing one record per CDR3 protein. The table lists about 240,000 distinct CDR3 sequences, roughly 9.4% of them singletons. The specimen was PBMCs or a T cell subset sorted from them (not recorded which). These receptors were taken from a man between 18 and 29 years old who had mild COVID-19 (a few samples of this study predate the infection). Cell type and time point are not known. The CDR3 runs from the conserved cysteine through the conserved F or W. Each record gives: D gene, V gene, J gene, clone size, CDR3 DNA, CDR3 protein. The D gene is left open where the match is weak. Where a row states a size, it is once, few, many or the class of an expanded clone; other rows omit it.

>TRBD2|TRBV20-1|TRBJ2-3|many
TGCAGTGCTAGAGAAATTACCAGCGGGGGGCTGAGCACAGATACGCAGTATTTT
CSAREITSGGLSTDTQYF
>-|TRBV6-5|TRBJ1-2|-
TGTGCCAGCAGTCCTTCGACAGTATATGGGTCTGGCTACACCTTC
CASSPSTVYGSGYTF
>TRBD1|TRBV18|TRBJ2-2|-
TGTGCCAGCTTGGGGCCGCCGGGGACAGGGAACACCGGGGAGCTGTTTTTT
CASLGPPGTGNTGELFF
>-|TRBV5-4|TRBJ1-1|few
TGTGCCAGCAGCGCTCCTCTACAGCAACGGAACACTGAAGCTTTCTTT
CASSAPLQQRNTEAFF
>-|TRBV15|TRBJ1-3|-
TGTGCCACCAGCAGAGACTGGGGAGGGAGCTCTGGAAACACCATATATTTT
CATSRDWGGSSGNTIYF
>TRBD1|TRBV30|TRBJ1-5|-
TGTGCCTGGAGTCAGGGGGAAAATCAGCCCCAGCATTTT
CAWSQGENQPQHF
>-|TRBV5-1|TRBJ2-1|-
TGCGCCAGCAGCTTGGTCTGGGGGGGGGCGCAACATTCCTACAATGAGCAGTTCTTC
CASSLVWGGAQHSYNEQFF
>-|TRBV4-3|TRBJ2-7|-
TGCGCCAGCAGCCAAGATCTCGGGCTAGGGCCGGTGCAGTACTTC
CASSQDLGLGPVQYF
>-|TRBV11-2|TRBJ2-6|few
TGTGCCAGCAGCTTAGGGGTTTCCAACGTCCTGACTTTC
CASSLGVSNVLTF
>-|TRBV11-2|TRBJ2-1|-
TGTGCCAGCAGCGCTAAGGGGGACCGCGGGTTCTTC
CASSAKGDRGFF
>-|TRBV5-1|TRBJ2-3|-
TGCGCCAGCAGCCCCGTGGCGGGAAACCCCGGGACAGCTACGACCACAGATACGCAGTATTTT
CASSPVAGNPGTATTTDTQYF
>-|TRBV11-3|TRBJ2-1|few
TGTGCCAGCAGCTTAAACCCCGGCGACAATGAGCAGTTCTTC
CASSLNPGDNEQFF
>-|TRBV15|TRBJ1-1|few
TGTGCCACCAGCGTAGGATTAGGGGCTGAAGCTTTCTTT
CATSVGLGAEAFF
>TRBD2|TRBV7-6|TRBJ2-5|many
TGTGCCAGCAGCCAAAGGACGGGGGGAGAGACCCAGTACTTC
CASSQRTGGETQYF
>-|TRBV29-1|TRBJ1-4|-
TGCAGCGGGGGCAGGGCCAATGAAAAACTGTTTTTT
CSGGRANEKLFF
>-|TRBV5-1|TRBJ2-6|few
TGCGCCAGCAGCGACAGGTCTGGGGCCAACGTCCTGACTTTC
CASSDRSGANVLTF
>TRBD1|TRBV24-1|TRBJ2-1|-
TGTGCCACCAGTGATTCGACAGGGCTAGGCTCTTTGGTTCAGTTCTTC
CATSDSTGLGSLVQFF
>TRBD1|TRBV5-1|TRBJ1-1|-
TGCGCCAGCAGCCCCGACACAGGGGTAGTGGCTGAAGCTTTCTTT
CASSPDTGVVAEAFF
>-|TRBV4-1|TRBJ2-7|-
TGCGCCAGCAGCCACGGCGGCCGTACTTACGAGCAGTACTTC
CASSHGGRTYEQYF
>TRBD2|TRBV5-1|TRBJ2-3|few
TGCGCCAGCAGCTTCGGGGGGATTATCACAGATACGCAGTATTTT
CASSFGGIITDTQYF
>TRBD1|TRBV7-2|TRBJ2-6|-
TGTGCCAGCAGCTACGCAGGGGGAACTGGGGCCAACGTCCTGACTTTC
CASSYAGGTGANVLTF
>-|TRBV11-3|TRBJ2-1|few
TGTGCCAGCAACCACCGGGGAAGCAATGAGCAGTTCTTC
CASNHRGSNEQFF
>-|TRBV7-8|TRBJ1-1|few
TGTGCCAGCAGCACGGACGGTCTGAACACTGAAGCTTTCTTT
CASSTDGLNTEAFF
>-|TRBV7-2|TRBJ2-7|-
TGTGCCAGCAGCTTTAGGGGGGACACCTCCTACGAGCAGTACTTC
CASSFRGDTSYEQYF
>TRBD1|TRBV12-3/TRBV12-4|TRBJ1-6|few
TGTGCCAGCAGTCGACAACAGGGGGCGAATTCACCCCTCCACTTT
CASSRQQGANSPLHF
>TRBD2|TRBV15|TRBJ2-2|-
TGTGCCACCAGCTGGGGTAGCGGGCTTTCCACCGGGGAGCTGTTTTTT
CATSWGSGLSTGELFF
>TRBD2|TRBV28|TRBJ2-3|-
TGTGCCAGCAGCCAAGGACTAGCGGGGTGGGATACGCAGTATTTT
CASSQGLAGWDTQYF
>-|TRBV7-2|TRBJ1-5|-
TGTGCCAGCAAAGGACAGCTCAATCAGCCCCAGCATTTT
CASKGQLNQPQHF
>TRBD1|TRBV29-1|TRBJ1-1|once
TGCAGCGTGCAAAGGGGACAGCTAATGAACACTGAAGCTTTCTTT
CSVQRGQLMNTEAFF
>-|TRBV5-1|TRBJ2-7|few
TGCGCCAGCAGCTTTGCCGCAGTAACCGAGTACGAGCAGTACTTC
CASSFAAVTEYEQYF
>-|TRBV19|TRBJ2-3|few
TGTGCCAGTAGTAAAGTCGGAGGGGCCCACGGACTAATGTATTTT
CASSKVGGAHGLMYF
>TRBD2|TRBV3-1|TRBJ2-5|few
TGTGCCAGCAGAAGGTCGGGGGGAGAAGAGACCCAGTACTTC
CASRRSGGEETQYF
>-|TRBV6-5|TRBJ1-5|-
TGTGCCAGCACCCCGGGCGGAATTAATCAGCCCCAGCATTTT
CASTPGGINQPQHF
>-|TRBV6-1|TRBJ2-5|few
TGTGCCAGCAGTGAAGTCCAGGGGGGCCAAGAGACCCAGTACTTC
CASSEVQGGQETQYF
>-|TRBV7-2|TRBJ1-1|-
TGTGCCAGCAGCTCCCTGACAGGATGGACTGAAGCTTTCTTT
CASSSLTGWTEAFF
>-|TRBV24-1|TRBJ2-3|many
TGTGCCACCAGTGACCGACAGGCCACAGATACGCAGTATTTT
CATSDRQATDTQYF
>TRBD1|TRBV10-3|TRBJ2-6|-
TGTGCCACTCGGACAGGGGGCAATGGGGCCAACGTCCTGACTTTC
CATRTGGNGANVLTF
>-|TRBV11-2|TRBJ1-1|-
TGTGCCAGCACCGAAAACTGGGGGGGGGGCACTGAAGCTTTCTTT
CASTENWGGGTEAFF
>-|TRBV5-1|TRBJ2-5|many
TGCGCCAGCAGCAGCCCCAGGGCGGCTCAAGAGACCCAGTACTTC
CASSSPRAAQETQYF
>TRBD1|TRBV5-4|TRBJ2-1|few
TGTGCCAGCAGCTTGGGGGACAGCTCCCTAGGGGAGCAGTTCTTC
CASSLGDSSLGEQFF
>TRBD1|TRBV20-1|TRBJ2-3|few
TGCAGTGCAATCGGCCGGGGACAGGGCACAGATACGCAGTATTTT
CSAIGRGQGTDTQYF
>-|TRBV28|TRBJ1-5|many
TGTGCCAGCAGTCCATCGGGGCAGCCCCAGCATTTT
CASSPSGQPQHF
>-|TRBV20-1|TRBJ1-3|few
TGCAGTGCTAGAGATTGGCAGGGTGACACCATATATTTT
CSARDWQGDTIYF
>-|TRBV5-6|TRBJ1-5|few
TGTGCCAGCAGCCGGCCAGGGAGCAATCAGCCCCAGCATTTT
CASSRPGSNQPQHF
>TRBD1|TRBV5-1|TRBJ2-3|many
TGCGCCAGCAGGAGACAGGGATTCACAGATACGCAGTATTTT
CASRRQGFTDTQYF
>-|TRBV3-1|TRBJ2-4|few
TGTGCCAGCAGCCAAGTGGGGGACGGAAACATTCAGTACTTC
CASSQVGDGNIQYF
>-|TRBV4-3|TRBJ1-1|few
TGCGCCAGCAGCCGAGCTAAGACAGAAGGCACTGAAGCTTTCTTT
CASSRAKTEGTEAFF
>TRBD1|TRBV5-1|TRBJ2-7|-
TGCGCCAGCAGCTTGGGACAGGGCAGCTCCTACGAGCAGTACTTC
CASSLGQGSSYEQYF
>TRBD1|TRBV19|TRBJ2-2|-
TGTGCCAGTAGTAGGGGACAGGGGTACACCGGGGAGCTGTTTTTT
CASSRGQGYTGELFF
>TRBD1|TRBV4-2|TRBJ1-5|many
TGTGCCAGCAGCCGCGGACAGGGAGGAAATCAGCCCCAGCATTTT
CASSRGQGGNQPQHF
>-|TRBV11-2|TRBJ1-1|-
TGTGCCAGCAGCTTAGAACGTCAGGGAACTGAAGCTTTCTTT
CASSLERQGTEAFF
>-|TRBV10-3|TRBJ1-1|-
TGTGCCATCAGCTGGAGCGTAAACACTGAAGCTTTCTTT
CAISWSVNTEAFF
>-|TRBV25-1|TRBJ2-3|few
TGTGCCAGCAGGGTAACAGATACGCAGTATTTT
CASRVTDTQYF
>-|TRBV7-8|TRBJ2-2|many
TGTGCCACAGAGGAGGAGAACACCGGGGAGCTGTTTTTT
CATEEENTGELFF
>TRBD2|TRBV20-1|TRBJ2-1|few
TGCAGTGCTAGACGGTCTAGCGGTGCCTCCTACAATGAGCAGTTCTTC
CSARRSSGASYNEQFF
>TRBD1|TRBV6-5|TRBJ1-1|many
TGTGCCAGCAGCCTAGACAGGGAGAGAAGGACTGAAGCTTTCTTT
CASSLDRERRTEAFF
>-|TRBV4-2|TRBJ2-3|few
TGTGCCAGCAGCCAAGACTCGGGTACGCAGTATTTT
CASSQDSGTQYF
>TRBD2|TRBV28|TRBJ2-2|-
TGTGCCAGCAGTTTACTAGCGGGGGGGCCCGGGGAGCTGTTTTTT
CASSLLAGGPGELFF